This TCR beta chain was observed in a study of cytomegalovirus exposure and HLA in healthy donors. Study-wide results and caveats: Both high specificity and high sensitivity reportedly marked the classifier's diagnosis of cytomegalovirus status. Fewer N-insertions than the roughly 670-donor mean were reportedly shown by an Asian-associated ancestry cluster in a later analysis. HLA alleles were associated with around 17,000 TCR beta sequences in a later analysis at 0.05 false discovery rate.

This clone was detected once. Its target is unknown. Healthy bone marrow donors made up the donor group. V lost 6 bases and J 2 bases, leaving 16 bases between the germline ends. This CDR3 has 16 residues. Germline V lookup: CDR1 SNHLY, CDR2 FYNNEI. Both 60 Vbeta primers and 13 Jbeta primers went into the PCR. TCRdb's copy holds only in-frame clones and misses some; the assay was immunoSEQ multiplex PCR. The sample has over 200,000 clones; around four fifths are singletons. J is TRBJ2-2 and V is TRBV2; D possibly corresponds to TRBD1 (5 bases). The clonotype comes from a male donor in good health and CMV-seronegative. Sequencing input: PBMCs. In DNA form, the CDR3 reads TGTGCCAGCAGGGATCAGGGCAACCTAAACACCGGGGAGCTGTTTTTT. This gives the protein CASRDQGNLNTGELFF.